This T cell receptor beta chain originates from a study of CD8 T cells in ankylosing spondylitis. Study-level results: A TCR beta motif made of roughly eight highly homologous variants seemed typical of ankylosing spondylitis blood.

TCRdb re-called the 5' RACE reads with MiXCR, one entry per CDR3 protein. Among some 220,000 distinct CDR3 sequences listed, around 6.6% were seen once. Concerning this clonotype: Its matching antigen is unknown.

Sequencing was carried out using blood, either unsorted or a sorted T cell fraction (not recorded which). The sequence was collected from a male donor with ankylosing spondylitis.

The CDR3: CSVEDGRQTNEKLFF. CDR3 coding DNA: TGCAGCGTTGAAGATGGACGGCAGACTAATGAAAAACTGTTTTTT. The V call is TRBV29-1, the J call TRBJ1-4; no clear D. Trimming cost V 0 bases and J 2 bases, with 10 bases left between them. CDR1 SQVTM and CDR2 ANQGSEA come from the germline V gene. CDR3 length: 15 residues.